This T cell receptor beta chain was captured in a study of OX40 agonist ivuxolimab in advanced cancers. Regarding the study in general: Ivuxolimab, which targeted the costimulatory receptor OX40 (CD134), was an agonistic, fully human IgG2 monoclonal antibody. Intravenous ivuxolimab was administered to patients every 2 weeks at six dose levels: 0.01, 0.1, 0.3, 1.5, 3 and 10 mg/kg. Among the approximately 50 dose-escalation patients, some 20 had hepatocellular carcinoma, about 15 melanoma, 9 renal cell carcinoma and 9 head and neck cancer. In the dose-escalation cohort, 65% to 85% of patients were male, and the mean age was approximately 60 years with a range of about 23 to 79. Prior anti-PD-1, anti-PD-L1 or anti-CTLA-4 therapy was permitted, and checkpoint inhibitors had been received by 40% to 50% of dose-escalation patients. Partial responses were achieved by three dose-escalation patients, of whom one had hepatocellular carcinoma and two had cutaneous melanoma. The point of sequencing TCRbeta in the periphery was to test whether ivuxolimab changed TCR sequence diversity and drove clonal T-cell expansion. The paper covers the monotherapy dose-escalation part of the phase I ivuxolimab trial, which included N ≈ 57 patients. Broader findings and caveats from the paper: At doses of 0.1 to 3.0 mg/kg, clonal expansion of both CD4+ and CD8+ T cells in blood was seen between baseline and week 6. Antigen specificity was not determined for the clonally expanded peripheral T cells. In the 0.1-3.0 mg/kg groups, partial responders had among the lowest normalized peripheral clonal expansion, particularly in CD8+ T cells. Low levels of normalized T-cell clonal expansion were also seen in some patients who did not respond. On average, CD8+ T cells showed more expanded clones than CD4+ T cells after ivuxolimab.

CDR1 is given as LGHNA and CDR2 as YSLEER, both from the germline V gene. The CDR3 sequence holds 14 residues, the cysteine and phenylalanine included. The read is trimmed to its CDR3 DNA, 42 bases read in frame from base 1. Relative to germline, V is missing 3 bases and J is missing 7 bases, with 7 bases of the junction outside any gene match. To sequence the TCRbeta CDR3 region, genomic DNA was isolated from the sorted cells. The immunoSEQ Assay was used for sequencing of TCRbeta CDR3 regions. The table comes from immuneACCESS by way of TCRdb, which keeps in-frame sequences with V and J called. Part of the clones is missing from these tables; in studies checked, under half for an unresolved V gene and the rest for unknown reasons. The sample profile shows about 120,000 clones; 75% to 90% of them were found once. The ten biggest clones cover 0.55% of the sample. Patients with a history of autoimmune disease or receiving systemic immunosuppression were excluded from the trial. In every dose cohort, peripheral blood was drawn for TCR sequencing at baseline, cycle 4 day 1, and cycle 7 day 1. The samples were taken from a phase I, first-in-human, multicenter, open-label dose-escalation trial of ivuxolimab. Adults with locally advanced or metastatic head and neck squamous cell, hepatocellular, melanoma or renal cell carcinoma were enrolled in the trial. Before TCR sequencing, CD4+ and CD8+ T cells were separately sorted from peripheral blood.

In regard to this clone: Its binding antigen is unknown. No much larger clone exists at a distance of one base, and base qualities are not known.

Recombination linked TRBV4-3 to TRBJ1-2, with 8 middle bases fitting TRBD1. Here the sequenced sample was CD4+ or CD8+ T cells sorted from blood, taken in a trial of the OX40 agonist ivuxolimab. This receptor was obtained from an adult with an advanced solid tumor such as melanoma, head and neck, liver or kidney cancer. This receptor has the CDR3 CASSHRQGNGGYTF. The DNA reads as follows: TGCGCCAGCAGCCACCGACAGGGGAATGGTGGCTACACCTTC.